The clone carrying this TCR beta chain came up many times. Its target is unknown. This sample is part of a study of Graves' ophthalmopathy and Graves' hyperthyroidism. Study results and caveats: Blood also held most thyroid clonotypes expanded above 0.001 frequency. Sensitivity reached roughly 71% and specificity 72% to 80% when the model predicted ophthalmopathy progression.

For repertoire sequencing, the TCR beta CDR3 regions were amplified from RNA transcripts. An opening RT-PCR round employed HTBI primers and preceded a second-round multiplex PCR. TCRdb passed the multiplex PCR reads through MiXCR, listing each CDR3 protein once. The sample lists approximately 210,000 distinct CDR3 sequences; under 30% were seen once. CDR3 length: 16 residues. Germline CDR1 LGHDT, CDR2 YNNKEL (reference sequence). Trimming left V 0 bases short and J 2 bases short, with 14 bases between. Input material: peripheral blood. This sequence joins TRBV3-1 and TRBJ2-7; D assignment may be TRBD1 or TRBD2 (5 bases each). This clonotype was sampled from a man aged 50-59 years with Graves' ophthalmopathy. The CDR3 region is CASSQDEGNLAYEQYF. CDR3 DNA sequence: TGTGCCAGCAGCCAAGATGAGGGGAACTTAGCCTACGAGCAGTACTTC.